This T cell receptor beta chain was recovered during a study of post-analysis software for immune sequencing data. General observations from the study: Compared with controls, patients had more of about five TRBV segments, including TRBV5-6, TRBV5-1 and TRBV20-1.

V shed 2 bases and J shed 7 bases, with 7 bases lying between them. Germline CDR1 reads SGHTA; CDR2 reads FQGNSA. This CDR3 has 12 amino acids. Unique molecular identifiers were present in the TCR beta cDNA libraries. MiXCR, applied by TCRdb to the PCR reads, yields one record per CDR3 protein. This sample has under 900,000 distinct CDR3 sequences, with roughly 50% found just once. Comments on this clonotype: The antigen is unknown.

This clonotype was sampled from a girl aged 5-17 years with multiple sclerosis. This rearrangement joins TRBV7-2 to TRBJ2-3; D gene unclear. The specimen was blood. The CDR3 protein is CASSLSEYTQYF. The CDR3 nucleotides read TGTGCCAGCAGCTTATCTGAGTATACGCAGTATTTT.